This T cell receptor beta chain was sequenced in a study of OX40 agonist ivuxolimab in advanced cancers. Study-wide background: Two patients with cutaneous melanoma and one with hepatocellular carcinoma, three in total, showed partial responses.

Study conclusions and caveats: The work left the antigen specificity of expanded peripheral T cells undetermined. CD4+ T cells averaged fewer expanded clones than CD8+ T cells.

CDR1 is MNHEY, CDR2 SVGAGI, per germline. The V and J ends lost 0 bases and 2 bases respectively, with 10 bases between them. This CDR3 comprises 15 residues. Only in-frame clones appear in the TCRdb table, and some are missing; sequencing was by immunoSEQ multiplex PCR. Of 100,000 to 150,000 clones listed, about nine tenths were seen once; the top ten hold roughly 1.1%. On this clone itself: Its antigen is not known.

The sequencing used CD4+ or CD8+ T cells sorted from blood, collected in a trial of the OX40 agonist ivuxolimab. The TCR originated in an adult with an advanced solid tumor such as melanoma, head and neck, liver or kidney cancer. The chain links TRBV6-5 to TRBJ1-2; a weak D match, TRBD1 (5 bases). The CDR3: CASSYSTQGNYGYTF. CDR3 nucleotides: TGTGCCAGCAGTTACTCGACCCAGGGCAACTATGGCTACACCTTC.